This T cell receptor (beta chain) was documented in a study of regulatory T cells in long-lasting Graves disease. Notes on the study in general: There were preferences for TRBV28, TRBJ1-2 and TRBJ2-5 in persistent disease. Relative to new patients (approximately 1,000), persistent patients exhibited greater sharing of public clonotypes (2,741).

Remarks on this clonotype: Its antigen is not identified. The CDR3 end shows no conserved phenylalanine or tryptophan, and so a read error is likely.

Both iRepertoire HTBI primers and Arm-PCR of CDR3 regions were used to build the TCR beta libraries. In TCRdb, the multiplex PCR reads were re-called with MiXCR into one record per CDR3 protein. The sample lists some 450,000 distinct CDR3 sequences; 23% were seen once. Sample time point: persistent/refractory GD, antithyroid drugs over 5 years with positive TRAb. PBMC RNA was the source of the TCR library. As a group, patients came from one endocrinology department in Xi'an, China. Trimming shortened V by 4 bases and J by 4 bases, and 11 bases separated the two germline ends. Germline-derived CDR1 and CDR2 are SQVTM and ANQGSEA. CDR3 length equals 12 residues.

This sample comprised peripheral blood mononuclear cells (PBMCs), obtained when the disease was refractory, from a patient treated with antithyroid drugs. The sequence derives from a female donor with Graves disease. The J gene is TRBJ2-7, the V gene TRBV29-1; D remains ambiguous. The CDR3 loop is CSVGRTLYEQYL. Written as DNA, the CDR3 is TGCAGCGTTGGCAGGACCCTTTACGAGCAGTACCTC.